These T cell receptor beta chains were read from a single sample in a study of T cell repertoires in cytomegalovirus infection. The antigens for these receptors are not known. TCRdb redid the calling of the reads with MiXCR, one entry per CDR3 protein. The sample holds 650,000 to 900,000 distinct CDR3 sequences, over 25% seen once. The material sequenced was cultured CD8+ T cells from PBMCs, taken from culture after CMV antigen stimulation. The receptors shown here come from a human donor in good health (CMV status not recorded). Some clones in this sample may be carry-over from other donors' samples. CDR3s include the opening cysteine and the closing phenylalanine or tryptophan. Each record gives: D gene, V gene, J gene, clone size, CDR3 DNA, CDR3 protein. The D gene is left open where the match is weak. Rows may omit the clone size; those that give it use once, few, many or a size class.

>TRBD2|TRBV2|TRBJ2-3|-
TGTGCCAGCAGTGTGGTAGCGGGGGGCTCAACGGGCACAGATACGCAGTATTTT
CASSVVAGGSTGTDTQYF
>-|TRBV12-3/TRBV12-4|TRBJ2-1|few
TGTGCCAGCAGTTTCTACAGTTCGGGAAATGAGCAGTTCTTC
CASSFYSSGNEQFF
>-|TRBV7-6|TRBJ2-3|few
TGTGCCAGCATTCCGACAGGAGGTAGTACAGATACGCAGTATTTT
CASIPTGGSTDTQYF
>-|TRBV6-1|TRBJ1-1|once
TGTGCCAGCAGTTTTAAGTGGGCAGGGACTGAAGCTTTCTTT
CASSFKWAGTEAFF
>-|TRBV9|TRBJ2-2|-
TGTGCCAGCAGCGTATGGGGGACCGGGGAGCTGTTTTTT
CASSVWGTGELFF
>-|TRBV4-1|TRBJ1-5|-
TGCGCCAGCAGCCAAGATTTTGGACAAAGGCAGCCCCAGCATTTT
CASSQDFGQRQPQHF
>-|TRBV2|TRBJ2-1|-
TGTGCCAGCAGTCAGGATATCTCCTACAATGAGCAGTTCTTC
CASSQDISYNEQFF
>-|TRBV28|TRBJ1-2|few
TGTGCCAGCAGTCCCAGTCGAAGGGAGGCTAATGGCTACACCTTC
CASSPSRREANGYTF
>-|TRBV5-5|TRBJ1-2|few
TGTGCCAGCAGCTTGGCTGACACTCCCTATGGCTACACCTTC
CASSLADTPYGYTF
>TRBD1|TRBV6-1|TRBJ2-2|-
TGTGCCAGCAGTGGAAGAGTGGGACAGGGGGCCGGGGAGCTGTTTTTT
CASSGRVGQGAGELFF
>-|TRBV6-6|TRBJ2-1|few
TGTAAGTGGCACACTAACTACAATGAGCAGTTCTTC
CKWHTNYNEQFF
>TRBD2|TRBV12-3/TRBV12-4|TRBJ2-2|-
TGTGCCAGCAGTTTTATTAAAGCGGGGGGAGCGGGGGAGCTGTTTTTT
CASSFIKAGGAGELFF
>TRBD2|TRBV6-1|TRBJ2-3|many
TGTGCCAGCCGCGGTTTAGCGGGGGGGCCTCAAGATACGCAGTATTTT
CASRGLAGGPQDTQYF
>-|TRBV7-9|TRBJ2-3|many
TGTGCCAGCAGCTTAGCGCTTAGCGGCTTTAGCACAGATACGCAGTATTTT
CASSLALSGFSTDTQYF
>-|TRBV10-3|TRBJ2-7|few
TGTGCCATCAGGGCGGAACCCGGGCAGGGAAACTACGAGCAGTACTTC
CAIRAEPGQGNYEQYF
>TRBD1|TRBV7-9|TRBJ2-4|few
TGTGCCAGCAGCCCGGGACAGGGGACCCTAGCCAAAAACATTCAGTACTTC
CASSPGQGTLAKNIQYF
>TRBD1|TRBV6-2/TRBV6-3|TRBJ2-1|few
TGTGCCAGCAGTTCCGACAGGGTCAGTGAGCAGTTCTTC
CASSSDRVSEQFF
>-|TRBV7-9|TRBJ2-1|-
TGTGCCAGCATCAAAACAAGACTAGACTCCTACAATGAGCAGTTCTTC
CASIKTRLDSYNEQFF
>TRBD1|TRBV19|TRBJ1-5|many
TGTGCCAGTAGCGACCCCGGACAGGGCGGCAATCAGCCCCAGCATTTT
CASSDPGQGGNQPQHF
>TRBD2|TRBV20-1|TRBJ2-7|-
TGCAGTGCTGACGGCATCGGGACTAGCCCGACCAGCTCCTACGAGCAGTACTTC
CSADGIGTSPTSSYEQYF
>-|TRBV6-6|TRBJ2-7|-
TGTGCCATCTCCAGCCCCTACGAGCAGTACTTC
CAISSPYEQYF
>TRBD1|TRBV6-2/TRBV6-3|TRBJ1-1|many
TGTGCCAGCAGTTTTCCCCCAGGGGGCACTGAAGCTTTCTTT
CASSFPPGGTEAFF
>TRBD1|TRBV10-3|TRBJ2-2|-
TGTGCCATCAGGCCGACAGGGGAGAACACCGGGGAGCTGTTTTTT
CAIRPTGENTGELFF
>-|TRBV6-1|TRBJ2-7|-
TGTGCCAGCAGTGAAACGGTGCTCTCCTACGAGCAGTACTTC
CASSETVLSYEQYF
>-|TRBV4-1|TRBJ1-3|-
TGCGCCAGCTCCCCCTTCGACTACTCTGGAAACACCATATATTTT
CASSPFDYSGNTIYF
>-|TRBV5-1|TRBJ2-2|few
TGCGCCAGCAGCGGAGACAGGATCCCGAACACCGGGGAGCTGTTTTTT
CASSGDRIPNTGELFF
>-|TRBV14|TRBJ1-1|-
TGTGCCAGCAGCCAAGCTGCGTCCCCTACTGAAGCTTTCTTT
CASSQAASPTEAFF
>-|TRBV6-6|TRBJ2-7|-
TGTGCCAGCAGTTACGGGGGGTGGGGCACCAGCTCCTACGAGCAGTACTTC
CASSYGGWGTSSYEQYF
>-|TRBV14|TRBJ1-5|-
TGTGCCAGCAGCAAGATGTCCAGTCAGCCCCAGCATTTT
CASSKMSSQPQHF
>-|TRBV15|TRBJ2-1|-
TGTGCCACCAGCAGAGATCTCGTTCTGTGGGAGGACGTGTTCTTC
CATSRDLVLWEDVFF
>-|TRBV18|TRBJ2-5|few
TGTGCCAGCTCACCACCCGACGGGAACCCAAGAGCAACCCAGTACTTC
CASSPPDGNPRATQYF
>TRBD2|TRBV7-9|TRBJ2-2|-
TGTGCCAGCAGCTCACACTCGGGACTAGCGGGGGGCTACGCGAACACCGGGGAGCTGTTTTTT
CASSSHSGLAGGYANTGELFF
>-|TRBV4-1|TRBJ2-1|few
TGCGCCAGCAGACGAGAAGTAGACAATGAGCAGTTCTTC
CASRREVDNEQFF
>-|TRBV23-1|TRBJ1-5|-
TGCGCCAGCACCCTCATGGAGGGGTGCGGTAGCAATCAGCCCCAGCATTTT
CASTLMEGCGSNQPQHF
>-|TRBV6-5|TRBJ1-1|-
TGTGCCAGCCACCAGGTGCCCCTAACTGAAGCTTTCTTT
CASHQVPLTEAFF
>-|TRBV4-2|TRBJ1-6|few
TGTGCCAGCAGCCAAGATTGGGTGCCAGGGAGCTCCTATAATTCACCCCTCCACTTT
CASSQDWVPGSSYNSPLHF
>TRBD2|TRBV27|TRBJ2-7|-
TGTGCCAGCAGTTTTAGCGGGGGCCTTACCTACGAGCAGTACTTC
CASSFSGGLTYEQYF
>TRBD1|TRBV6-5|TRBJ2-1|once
TGTGCCACCCGCCCGGACAGGGAGTACAATGAGCAGTTCTTC
CATRPDREYNEQFF
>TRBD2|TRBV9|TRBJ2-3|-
TGTGCCAGCAGCGCTTCCCTAGCGGGGCTCAGGGATACGCAGTATTTT
CASSASLAGLRDTQYF
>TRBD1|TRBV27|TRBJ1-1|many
TGTGCCAGCACGGACAGGGCGAGCACTGAAGCTTTCTTT
CASTDRASTEAFF